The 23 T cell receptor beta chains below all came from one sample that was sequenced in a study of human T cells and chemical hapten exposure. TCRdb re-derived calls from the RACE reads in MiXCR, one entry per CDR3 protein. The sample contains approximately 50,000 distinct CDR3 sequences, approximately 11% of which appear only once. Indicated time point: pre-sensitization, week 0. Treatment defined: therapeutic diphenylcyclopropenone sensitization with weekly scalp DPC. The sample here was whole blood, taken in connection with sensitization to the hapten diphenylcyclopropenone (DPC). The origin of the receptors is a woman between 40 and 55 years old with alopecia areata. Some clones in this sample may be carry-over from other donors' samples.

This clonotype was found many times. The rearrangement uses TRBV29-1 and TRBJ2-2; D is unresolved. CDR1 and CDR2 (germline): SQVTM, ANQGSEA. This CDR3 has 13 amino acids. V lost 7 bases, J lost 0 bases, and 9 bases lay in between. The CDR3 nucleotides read TGCAGCGCCGGAACTGCGAACACCGGGGAGCTGTTTTTT. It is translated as CSAGTANTGELFF.

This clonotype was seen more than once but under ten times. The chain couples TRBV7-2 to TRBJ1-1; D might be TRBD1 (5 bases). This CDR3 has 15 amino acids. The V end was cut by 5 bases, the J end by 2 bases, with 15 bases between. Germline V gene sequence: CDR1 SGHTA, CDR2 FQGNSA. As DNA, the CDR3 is TGTGCCAGCAGCCCAACCCGGACATCCAACACTGAAGCTTTCTTT. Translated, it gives CASSPTRTSNTEAFF. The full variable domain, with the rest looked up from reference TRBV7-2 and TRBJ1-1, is GAGVSQSPSNKVTEKGKDVELRCDPISGHTALYWYRQSLGQGLEFLIYFQGNSAPDKSGLPSDRFSAERTGGSVSTLTIQRTQQEDSAVYLCASSPTRTSNTEAFFGQGTRLTVV.

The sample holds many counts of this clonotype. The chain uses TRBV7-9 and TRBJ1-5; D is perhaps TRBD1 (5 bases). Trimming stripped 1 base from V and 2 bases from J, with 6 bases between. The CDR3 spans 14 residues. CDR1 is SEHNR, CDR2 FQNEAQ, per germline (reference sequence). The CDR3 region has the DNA TGTGCCAGCAGCTTAGGGGGGGGCAATCAGCCCCAGCATTTT. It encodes CASSLGGGNQPQHF.

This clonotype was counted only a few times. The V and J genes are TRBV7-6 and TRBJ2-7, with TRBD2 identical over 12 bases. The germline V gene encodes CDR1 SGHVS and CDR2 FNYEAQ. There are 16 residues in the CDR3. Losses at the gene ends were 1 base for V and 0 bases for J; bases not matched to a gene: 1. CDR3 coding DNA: TGTGCCAGCAGCTTAGGGACTAGCGGGGCCTCCTACGAGCAGTACTTC. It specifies CASSLGTSGASYEQYF.

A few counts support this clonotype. The CDR3, as DNA: TGTGCCAGCTCACCTCAAAGGACATGGGGCTACGAGCAGTACTTC. It translates to CASSPQRTWGYEQYF. The chain joins TRBV18 to TRBJ2-7, with a possible D match to TRBD1 (5 bases). V lost 3 bases and J 3 bases, leaving 15 bases between the germline ends. The CDR3 length is 15 residues. Germline V gene sequence: CDR1 KGHSH, CDR2 LQKENI.

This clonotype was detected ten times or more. The CDR3, as DNA: TGCGCCAGCAGCCAAGCAGCGGGGGGCACCGGGGAGCTGTTTTTT. As protein: CASSQAAGGTGELFF. This chain joins TRBV4-3 and TRBJ2-2; the match to TRBD2 covers 9 bases. J was trimmed by 4 bases and V by 1 base; bases with no gene match: 1. Per germline, CDR1 LGHNA and CDR2 YSLEER. This CDR3 has 15 amino acids.

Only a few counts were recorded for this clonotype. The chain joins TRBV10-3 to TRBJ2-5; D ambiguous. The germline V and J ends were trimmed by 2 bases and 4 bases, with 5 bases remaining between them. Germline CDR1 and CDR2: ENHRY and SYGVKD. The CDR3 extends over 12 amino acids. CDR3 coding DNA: TGTGCCATCAGTGAGGCGAGAGAGACCCAGTACTTC. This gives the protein CAISEARETQYF.

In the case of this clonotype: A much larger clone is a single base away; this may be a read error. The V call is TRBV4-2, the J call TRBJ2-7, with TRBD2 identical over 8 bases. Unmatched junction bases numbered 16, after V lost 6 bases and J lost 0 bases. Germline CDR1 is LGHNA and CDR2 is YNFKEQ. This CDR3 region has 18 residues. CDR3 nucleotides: TGTGCCAGCAGACGCATACCCCCCGGGAGGGGCATCTCCTACGAGCAGTACTTC. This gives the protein CASRRIPPGRGISYEQYF.

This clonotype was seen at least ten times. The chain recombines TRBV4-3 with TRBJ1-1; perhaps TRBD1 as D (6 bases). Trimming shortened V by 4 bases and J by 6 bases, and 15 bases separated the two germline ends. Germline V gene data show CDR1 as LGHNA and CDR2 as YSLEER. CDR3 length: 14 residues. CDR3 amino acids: CASSRTADGPEAFF. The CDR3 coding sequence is TGCGCCAGCAGCCGGACAGCGGACGGGCCTGAAGCTTTCTTT.

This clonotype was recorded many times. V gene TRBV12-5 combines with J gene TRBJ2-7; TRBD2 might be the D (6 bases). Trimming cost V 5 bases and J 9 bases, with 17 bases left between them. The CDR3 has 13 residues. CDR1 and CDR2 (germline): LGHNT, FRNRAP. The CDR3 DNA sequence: TGTGCTAGTGGTCCCGTTCCCGGGGGTGGGCAGTACTTC. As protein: CASGPVPGGGQYF.

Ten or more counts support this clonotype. The CDR3 DNA reads TGCAGCGCCGCAACAGGGGGAGTCAATCAGCCCCAGCATTTT. It translates to CSAATGGVNQPQHF. The chain is built from TRBV29-1 and TRBJ1-5; 8 bases fit TRBD1. With 7 bases clipped from V and 3 bases from J, the junction kept 8 bases outside the gene matches. The CDR3 extends over 14 amino acids. Looked up from germline, CDR1 is SQVTM and CDR2 is ANQGSEA.

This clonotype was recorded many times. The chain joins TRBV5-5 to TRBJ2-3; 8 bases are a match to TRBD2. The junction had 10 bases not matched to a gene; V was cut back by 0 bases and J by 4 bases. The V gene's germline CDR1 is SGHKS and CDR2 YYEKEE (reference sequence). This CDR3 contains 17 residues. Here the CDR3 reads CASSLDLDLGRADTQYF. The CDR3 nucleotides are TGTGCCAGCAGCTTGGATCTTGACCTCGGGAGGGCAGATACGCAGTATTTT.

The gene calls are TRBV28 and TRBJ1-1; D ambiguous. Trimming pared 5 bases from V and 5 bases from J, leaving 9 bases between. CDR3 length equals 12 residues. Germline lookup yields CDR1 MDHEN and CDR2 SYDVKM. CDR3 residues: CASSPRRTEAFF. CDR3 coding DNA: TGTGCCAGCAGTCCCCGGAGGACTGAAGCTTTCTTT.

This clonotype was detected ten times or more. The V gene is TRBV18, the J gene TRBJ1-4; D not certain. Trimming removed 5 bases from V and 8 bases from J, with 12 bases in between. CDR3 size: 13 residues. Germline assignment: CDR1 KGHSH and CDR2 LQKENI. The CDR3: CASSSGINEKLFF. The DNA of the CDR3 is TGTGCCAGCTCATCCGGGATAAACGAAAAACTGTTTTTT.

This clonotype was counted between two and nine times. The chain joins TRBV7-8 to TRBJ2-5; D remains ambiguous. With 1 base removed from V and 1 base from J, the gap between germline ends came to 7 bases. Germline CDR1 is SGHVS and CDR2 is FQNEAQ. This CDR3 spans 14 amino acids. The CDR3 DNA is TGTGCCAGCAGCTTAGATTACGGCCAAGAGACCCAGTACTTC. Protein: CASSLDYGQETQYF.

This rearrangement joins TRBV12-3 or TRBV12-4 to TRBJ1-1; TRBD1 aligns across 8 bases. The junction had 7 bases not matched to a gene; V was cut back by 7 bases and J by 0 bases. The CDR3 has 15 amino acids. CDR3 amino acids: CASTATGDLNTEAFF. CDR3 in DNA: TGTGCCAGCACCGCGACAGGGGATTTGAACACTGAAGCTTTCTTT.

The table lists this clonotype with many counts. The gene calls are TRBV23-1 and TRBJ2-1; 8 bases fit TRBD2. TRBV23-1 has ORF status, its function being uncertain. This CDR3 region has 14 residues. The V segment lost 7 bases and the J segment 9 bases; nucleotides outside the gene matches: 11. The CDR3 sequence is CASTRFGGAFEQFF. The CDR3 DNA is TGCGCCAGCACAAGATTCGGGGGGGCTTTTGAGCAGTTCTTC.

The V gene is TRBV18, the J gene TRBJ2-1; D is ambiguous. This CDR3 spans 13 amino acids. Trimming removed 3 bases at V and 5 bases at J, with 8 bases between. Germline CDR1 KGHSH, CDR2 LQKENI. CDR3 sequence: CASSPKTDNEQFF. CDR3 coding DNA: TGTGCCAGCTCACCGAAAACAGACAATGAGCAGTTCTTC.

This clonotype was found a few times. CDR3 coding DNA: TGTGCCAGCAGCTTGTCTACAAGCTCCTACAATGAGCAGTTCTTC. Protein sequence: CASSLSTSSYNEQFF. The chain recombines TRBV5-6 with TRBJ2-1; D is ambiguous. CDR1 and CDR2 (germline): SGHDT, YYEEEE. This CDR3 has 15 residues. With 1 base removed from V and 0 bases from J, the gap between germline ends came to 8 bases. Full variable domain (outside the CDR3, taken from reference TRBV5-6 and TRBJ2-1): DAGVTQSPTHLIKTRGQQVTLRCSPKSGHDTVSWYQQALGQGPQFIFQYYEEEERQRGNFPDRFSGHQFPNYSSELNVNALLLGDSALYLCASSLSTSSYNEQFFGPGTRLTVL.

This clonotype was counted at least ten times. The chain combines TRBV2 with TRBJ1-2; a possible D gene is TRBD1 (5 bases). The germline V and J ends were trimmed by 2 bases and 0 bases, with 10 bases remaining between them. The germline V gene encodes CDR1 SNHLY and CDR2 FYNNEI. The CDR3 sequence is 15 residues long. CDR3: CASSEWRGPNYGYTF. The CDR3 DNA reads TGTGCCAGCAGTGAATGGCGGGGACCTAACTATGGCTACACCTTC.

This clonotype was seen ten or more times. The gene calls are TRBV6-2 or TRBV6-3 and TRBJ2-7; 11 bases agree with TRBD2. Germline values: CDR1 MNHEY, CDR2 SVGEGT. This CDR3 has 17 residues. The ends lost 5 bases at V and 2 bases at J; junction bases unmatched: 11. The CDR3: CASSKSLLAGVPYEQYF. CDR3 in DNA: TGTGCCAGCAGTAAATCCCTACTAGCGGGAGTTCCCTACGAGCAGTACTTC.

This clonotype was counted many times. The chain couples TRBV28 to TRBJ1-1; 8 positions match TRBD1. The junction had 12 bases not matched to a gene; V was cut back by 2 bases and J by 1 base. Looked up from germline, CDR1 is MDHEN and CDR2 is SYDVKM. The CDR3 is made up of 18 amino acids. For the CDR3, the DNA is TGTGCCAGCAGTTTAGTATCCCAGGGGGCTATAAGGAACACTGAAGCTTTCTTT. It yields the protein CASSLVSQGAIRNTEAFF.

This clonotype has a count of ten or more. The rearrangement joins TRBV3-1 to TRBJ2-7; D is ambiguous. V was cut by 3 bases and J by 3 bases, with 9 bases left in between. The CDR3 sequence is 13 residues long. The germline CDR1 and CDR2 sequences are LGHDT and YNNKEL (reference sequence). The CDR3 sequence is CASSQYGDYEQYF. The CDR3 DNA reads TGTGCCAGCAGCCAGTACGGTGACTACGAGCAGTACTTC.